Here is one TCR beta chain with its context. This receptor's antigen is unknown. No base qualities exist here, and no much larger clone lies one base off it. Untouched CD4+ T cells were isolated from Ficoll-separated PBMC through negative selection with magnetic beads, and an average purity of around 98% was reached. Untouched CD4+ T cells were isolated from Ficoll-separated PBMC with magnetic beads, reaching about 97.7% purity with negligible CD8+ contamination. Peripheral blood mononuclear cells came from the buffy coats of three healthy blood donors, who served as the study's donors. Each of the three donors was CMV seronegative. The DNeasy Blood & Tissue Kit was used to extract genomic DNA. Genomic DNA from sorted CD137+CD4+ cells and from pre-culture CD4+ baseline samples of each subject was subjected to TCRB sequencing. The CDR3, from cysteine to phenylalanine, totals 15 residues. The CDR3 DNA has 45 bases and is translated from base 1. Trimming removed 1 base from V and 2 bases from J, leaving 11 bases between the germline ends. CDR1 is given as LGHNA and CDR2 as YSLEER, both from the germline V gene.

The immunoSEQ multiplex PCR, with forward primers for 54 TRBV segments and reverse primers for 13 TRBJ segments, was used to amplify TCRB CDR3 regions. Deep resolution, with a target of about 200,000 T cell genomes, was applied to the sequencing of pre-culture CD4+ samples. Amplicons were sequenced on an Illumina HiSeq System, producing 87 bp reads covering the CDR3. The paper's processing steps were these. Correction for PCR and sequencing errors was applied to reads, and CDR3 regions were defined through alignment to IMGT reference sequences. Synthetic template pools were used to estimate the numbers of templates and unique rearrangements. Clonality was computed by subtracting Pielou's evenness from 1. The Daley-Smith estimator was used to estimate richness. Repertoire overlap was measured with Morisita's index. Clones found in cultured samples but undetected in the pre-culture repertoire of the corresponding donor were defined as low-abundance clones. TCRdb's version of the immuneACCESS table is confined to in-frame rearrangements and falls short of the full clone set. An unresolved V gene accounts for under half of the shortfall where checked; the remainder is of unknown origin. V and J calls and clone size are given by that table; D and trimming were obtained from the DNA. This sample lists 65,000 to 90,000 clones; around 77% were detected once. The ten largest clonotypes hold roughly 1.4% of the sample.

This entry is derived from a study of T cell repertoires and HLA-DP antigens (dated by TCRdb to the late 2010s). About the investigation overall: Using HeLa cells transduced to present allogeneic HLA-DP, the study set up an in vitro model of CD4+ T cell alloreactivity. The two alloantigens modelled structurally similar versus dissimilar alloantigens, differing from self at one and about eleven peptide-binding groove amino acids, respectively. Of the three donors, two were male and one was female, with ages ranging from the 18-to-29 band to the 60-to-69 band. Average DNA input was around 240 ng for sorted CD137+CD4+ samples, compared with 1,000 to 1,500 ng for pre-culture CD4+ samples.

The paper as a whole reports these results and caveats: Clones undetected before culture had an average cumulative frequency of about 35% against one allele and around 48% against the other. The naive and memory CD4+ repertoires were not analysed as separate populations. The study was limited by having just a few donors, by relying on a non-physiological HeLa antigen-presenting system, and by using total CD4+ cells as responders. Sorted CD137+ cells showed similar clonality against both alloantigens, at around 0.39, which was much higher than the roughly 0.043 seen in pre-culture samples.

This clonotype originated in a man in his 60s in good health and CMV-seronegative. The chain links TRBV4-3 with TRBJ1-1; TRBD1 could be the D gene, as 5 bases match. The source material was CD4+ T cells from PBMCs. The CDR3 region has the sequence CASSQGTGANTEAFF. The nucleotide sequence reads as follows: TGCGCCAGCAGCCAAGGTACCGGGGCCAACACTGAAGCTTTCTTT.